These 8 T cell receptor beta chains came from one sample sequenced in a study of T cells in Graves' hyperthyroidism and ophthalmopathy (dated 2019 in TCRdb). Libraries were made using multiplex PCR. Instrument used: Illumina HiSeq 2000. The TCR beta CDR3 regions were amplified from the RNA transcripts. A first-round RT-PCR of the TCR CDR3 used the HTBI primer set with the Qiagen OneStep RT-PCR kit. TCRdb reworked the public reads: Q25 trimming with fastp, MiXCR clone assembly, productive beta chains retained. A single entry per CDR3 protein holds the most common genes and DNA from its merged rows. Present in this sample are more than 550,000 distinct CDR3 sequences, nearly 45% of which were seen just once. The ten largest account for roughly 7.2% of the sample. Input material: peripheral blood or thyroid tissue (not recorded which). These receptors were taken from an adult man with Graves' disease, either hyperthyroidism or ophthalmopathy (not recorded which).

J is TRBJ2-3 and V is TRBV20-1; D unresolved. With 0 bases removed from V and 12 bases from J, the gap between germline ends came to 16 bases. The V gene's germline CDR1 is DFQATT and CDR2 SNEGSKA (reference sequence). CDR3 size: 13 residues. Written as DNA, the CDR3 is TGCAGTGCTAGAGAGATCCTTACGGGCTATCAGTATTTT. This translates into CSAREILTGYQYF.

The J gene is TRBJ1-2, the V gene TRBV11-2; 10 bases match TRBD1. The CDR3 consists of 17 residues. Germline V gene lookup returns CDR1 SGHAT and CDR2 FQNNGV. V was pared by 6 bases and J by 6 bases, with 16 bases of the junction left unmatched. The CDR3 nucleotides are TGTGCCAGCAGTGACCGGACAGGGGGGAATTTGGACCATGGCTACACCTTC. Its translation is CASSDRTGGNLDHGYTF.

This chain links TRBV10-3 with TRBJ1-4, with a possible D match to TRBD1 (5 bases). The CDR3 extends over 14 amino acids. Germline CDR1 ENHRY, CDR2 SYGVKD. V was pared by 4 bases and J by 6 bases, with 12 bases between. In nucleotides, the CDR3 is TGTGCCATCAGTGGGGACGGCGAGCATGAAAAACTGTTTTTT. Translating gives CAISGDGEHEKLFF.

This clonotype was observed a few times. This chain joins TRBV20-1 and TRBJ1-2; D may be TRBD1 (6 bases). V was pared by 6 bases and J by 3 bases, with 20 bases between. The CDR3 loop spans 15 amino acids. Germline V gene data show CDR1 as DFQATT and CDR2 as SNEGSKA (reference sequence). DNA for the CDR3: TGCAGTGCCAAATTGGACAGTGCTGGTTACTATGGCTACACCTTC. This codes for CSAKLDSAGYYGYTF.

J is TRBJ2-7 and V is TRBV29-1, with D perhaps matching TRBD2 (6 bases). This CDR3 has 12 amino acids. V was cut by 3 bases and J by 3 bases, with 9 bases left in between. CDR1 is SQVTM and CDR2 is ANQGSEA in the germline V gene. CDR3 region: CSVELGGYEQYF. The CDR3 DNA follows: TGCAGCGTTGAGTTGGGGGGCTACGAGCAGTACTTC.

This clonotype was picked up one time. A much larger clone is a single base away; this may be a read error. CDR3 protein: CATSLVRRDPEQYF. The CDR3 DNA is TGTGCCACCAGCTTAGTGAGGAGGGATCCGGAGCAGTACTTC. The chain uses TRBV7-2 and TRBJ2-7, with D tentatively TRBD2 (6 bases). Germline CDR1 and CDR2: SGHTA and FQGNSA. The CDR3 runs to 14 residues.

CDR3 region: CSEHGGYEQYF. The CDR3, as DNA: TGCAGTGAACACGGGGGGTACGAGCAGTACTTC. The V gene is TRBV29-1, the J gene TRBJ2-7; 7 bases align to TRBD2. Germline V CDR1 and CDR2: SQVTM, ANQGSEA. This CDR3 has 11 residues.

The chain is built from TRBV24-1 and TRBJ1-2; D uncertain. The ends were cut back, 5 bases at V and 0 bases at J, with 9 bases in the middle. Looked up from germline, CDR1 is KGHDR and CDR2 is SFDVKD. This CDR3 spans 14 amino acids. DNA for the CDR3: TGTGCCACCAGTGCATGGAGAACTAACTATGGCTACACCTTC. Translation: CATSAWRTNYGYTF.